This passage covers 20 T cell receptor beta chains from one sample sequenced in a study of T cell responses to AZD1222 COVID-19 vaccine. TCRdb's table, derived via immunoSEQ multiplex PCR, lists solely in-frame clones and lacks some. The table lists 95,000 to 150,000 clones, 88% of them singletons, with roughly 4% in the top ten. This specimen was peripheral blood, taken on day 0 of AZD1222 vaccination. These receptor sequences come from an adult in good health.

The chain joins TRBV7-6 to TRBJ2-4, with 11 bases matching TRBD2. V lost 1 base to trimming and J lost 2 bases; unmatched junction nucleotides: 7. The CDR3 consists of 18 residues. Germline CDR1 is SGHVS and CDR2 is FNYEAQ. CDR3 nucleotide sequence: TGTGCCAGCAGCTTAGGAGCGGCTAGCGGGAGGTCCAAAAACATTCAGTACTTC. Protein: CASSLGAASGRSKNIQYF.

This clone was observed once. The chain uses TRBV30 and TRBJ2-1; D call uncertain. The ends were cut back, 7 bases at V and 3 bases at J, with 7 bases in the middle. The CDR3 covers 11 residues. The germline V gene has CDR1 GTSNPN and CDR2 SVGIG (reference sequence). CDR3: CAYDNYNEQFF. CDR3 bases: TGTGCCTACGACAACTACAATGAGCAGTTCTTC.

The J gene is TRBJ2-2, the V gene TRBV19; possibly TRBD1 for D (6 bases). Between the trimmed V and J ends, which lost 11 bases and 1 base, there was a span of 11 bases. This CDR3 has 13 residues. Germline V lookup: CDR1 LNHDA, CDR2 SQIVND (reference sequence). DNA of the CDR3: TGTGCCGGAATGGGACAGAACACCGGGGAGCTGTTTTTT. Translated: CAGMGQNTGELFF.

Comments on this clone: Sequence at one end of the junction differs from germline and may be a read error. The chain is built from TRBV6-5 and TRBJ1-3, with a possible D match to TRBD1 (6 bases). The germline gives CDR1 MNHEY, CDR2 SVGAGI. The CDR3 is 15 residues long. The DNA for the CDR3 is TGTGCCAGTAGTTCGGGGGCTCTCTCTGGAAACACCATATATTTT. It encodes CASSSGALSGNTIYF.

The chain joins TRBV9 to TRBJ1-6, with D possibly being TRBD1 (6 bases). CDR1 and CDR2 from the germline V gene are SGDLS and YYNGEE. The CDR3 runs to 15 residues. V was trimmed by 0 bases and J by 9 bases, leaving 13 bases between them. CDR3 region: CASSVGRGRASPLHF. As DNA, the CDR3 is TGTGCCAGCAGCGTAGGGCGGGGGCGAGCTTCACCCCTCCACTTT.

The chain links TRBV28 to TRBJ1-5; no clear D gene. The V gene lost 6 bases and the J gene lost 0 bases, with 21 bases spanning the gap. Germline CDR1 reads MDHEN; CDR2 reads SYDVKM. This CDR3 spans 18 amino acids. The CDR3 protein is CASSPVLSSDYSNQPQHF. CDR3 DNA sequence: TGTGCCAGCAGCCCCGTTTTAAGTTCCGACTATAGCAATCAGCCCCAGCATTTT.

The chain employs TRBV5-4 and TRBJ2-1; D remains unclear. This CDR3 comprises 14 residues. Germline values: CDR1 SGHNT, CDR2 YYREEE (reference sequence). Trimming stripped 0 bases from V and 7 bases from J, with 11 bases between. CDR3 loop: CASSLGAPGNEQFF. The CDR3 bases are TGTGCCAGCAGCTTGGGGGCTCCCGGGAATGAGCAGTTCTTC.

This clone was seen a few times. The J gene is TRBJ1-6, the V gene TRBV13; possibly TRBD1 for D (5 bases). The V end lost 5 bases, the J end lost 6 bases, and 17 bases lay between the germline ends. Per germline, CDR1 PRHDT and CDR2 FYEKMQ (reference sequence). This CDR3 region has 16 residues. Here the CDR3 reads CASSRSPGLSNSPLHF. CDR3 sequence (DNA): TGTGCCAGCAGCCGTTCTCCGGGACTGAGTAATTCACCCCTCCACTTT.

The rearrangement links TRBV12-3 or TRBV12-4 to TRBJ1-2; D might be TRBD1 (5 bases). The CDR3 extends over 11 amino acids. V lost 3 bases to trimming and J lost 13 bases, with 12 bases between them. CDR3: CASSFASRATF. The CDR3 DNA reads TGTGCCAGCAGTTTTGCTTCCAGGGCCACCTTC.

This sequence joins TRBV11-3 and TRBJ2-2; 12 nucleotides match TRBD2. This CDR3 comprises 16 residues. Trimming removed 5 bases from V and 2 bases from J; junction bases left unmatched: 3. Per germline, CDR1 SGHNT and CDR2 YENEEA. In DNA, the CDR3 is TGTGCCAGCAGCGGACTAGCGGGGTTAAACACCGGGGAGCTGTTTTTT. Translated: CASSGLAGLNTGELFF.

The V call is TRBV28, the J call TRBJ1-3; no reliable D call. Germline V lookup: CDR1 MDHEN, CDR2 SYDVKM. V was pared by 6 bases and J by 4 bases, with 19 bases between. This CDR3 comprises 16 residues. CDR3 sequence (DNA): TGTGCCAGCAGCACTACCGGGATGATGGGAGGAAACACCATATATTTT. It specifies CASSTTGMMGGNTIYF. Full variable domain (missing parts from reference TRBV28 and TRBJ1-3): DVKVTQSSRYLVKRTGEKVFLECVQDMDHENMFWYRQDPGLGLRLIYFSYDVKMKEKGDIPEGYSVSREKKERFSLILESASTNQTSMYLCASSTTGMMGGNTIYFGEGSWLTVV.

This rearrangement joins TRBV29-1 to TRBJ2-7; 8 bases fit TRBD1. After removal of 5 bases from V and 0 bases from J, the junction contained 3 bases not matched to a gene. CDR1 is SQVTM, CDR2 ANQGSEA, per germline. The length of the CDR3 is 13 residues. CDR3 in amino acids: CSVRGTGSYEQYF. In DNA form, the CDR3 reads TGCAGCGTTAGGGGGACAGGCTCCTACGAGCAGTACTTC.

This chain uses TRBV19 with TRBJ2-1; TRBD2 matches 14 bases. CDR3 length: 16 residues. Germline CDR1 LNHDA, CDR2 SQIVND (reference sequence). Losses at the gene ends were 1 base for V and 6 bases for J; bases not matched to a gene: 2. The DNA for the CDR3 is TGTGCCAGTAGTATAGCCGGGACTAGCGGGAGCAATGAGCAGTTCTTC. It codes for CASSIAGTSGSNEQFF.

In the case of this clone: Other DNA sequences within the sample encode an identical CDR3. The chain is built from TRBV11-2 and TRBJ2-7; D is unclear. V lost 1 base, J lost 0 bases, and 7 bases lay in between. This CDR3 is 14 amino acids long. Germline V gene lookup returns CDR1 SGHAT and CDR2 FQNNGV. CDR3 residues: CASSLGPSSYEQYF. The CDR3 nucleotides read TGTGCCAGCAGCTTAGGGCCAAGCTCCTACGAGCAGTACTTC.

V and J are TRBV3-1 (or the pseudogene TRBV3-2) and TRBJ1-1; 9 nucleotides match TRBD1. CDR3 length: 17 amino acids. Germline trimming cut 3 bases from V and 0 bases from J; bases unmatched to any gene: 8. Germline CDR1 is LGHDT and CDR2 is YNNKEL (reference sequence). CDR3 region: CASSQGQGSSMNTEAFF. Written as DNA, the CDR3 is TGTGCCAGCAGCCAGGGACAGGGCTCAAGCATGAACACTGAAGCTTTCTTT.

A word on this clone: The sample has other DNA sequences that encode this CDR3 too. The chain couples TRBV4-3 to TRBJ1-1; D gene ambiguous. The CDR3 length is 13 residues. Germline V gene data show CDR1 as LGHNA and CDR2 as YSLEER. V was trimmed by 2 bases and J by 2 bases, leaving 6 bases between them. This CDR3 is CASSQTGNTEAFF. DNA of the CDR3: TGCGCCAGCAGCCAAACGGGAAACACTGAAGCTTTCTTT.

The chain couples TRBV5-1 to TRBJ2-2; the D gene is possibly TRBD2 (6 bases). V lost 5 bases and J lost 2, with 16 bases in between. Germline loops: CDR1 SGHRS, CDR2 YFSETQ. This CDR3 comprises 16 residues. The chain's CDR3 is CASRSTGTGNTGELFF. Here the CDR3 DNA reads TGCGCCAGCAGGTCGACCGGGACTGGCAACACCGGGGAGCTGTTTTTT. Using reference TRBV5-1 and TRBJ2-2 for the parts outside the CDR3, the full variable domain is KAGVTQTPRYLIKTRGQQVTLSCSPISGHRSVSWYQQTPGQGLQFLFEYFSETQRNKGNFPGRFSGRQFSNSRSEMNVSTLELGDSALYLCASRSTGTGNTGELFFGEGSRLTVL.

The chain links TRBV10-3 to TRBJ1-1; D remains unclear. This CDR3 has 11 amino acids. The V end was cut by 0 bases, the J end by 7 bases, with 3 bases between. The germline V gene has CDR1 ENHRY and CDR2 SYGVKD. As DNA, the CDR3 is TGTGCCATCAGTGAGTCGGGTGAAGCTTTCTTT. Translated: CAISESGEAFF.

This sequence joins TRBV29-1 and TRBJ1-4; tentative D call: TRBD1 (5 bases). Germline loops: CDR1 SQVTM, CDR2 ANQGSEA. This CDR3 contains 12 residues. Between the trimmed V and J ends, which lost 7 bases and 8 bases, there was a span of 14 bases. The CDR3 bases are TGCAGCGCACTGGGACCCCGGGAAAAACTGTTTTTT. It is translated as CSALGPREKLFF.

J is TRBJ1-5 and V is TRBV28; D remains ambiguous. The CDR3 contains 14 residues. The germline V gene encodes CDR1 MDHEN and CDR2 SYDVKM. V was cut by 4 bases and J by 5 bases, with 12 bases left in between. The CDR3 reads CASSSTKWYQPQHF. In DNA, the CDR3 is TGTGCCAGCAGTTCCACAAAGTGGTATCAGCCCCAGCATTTT.